The clone carrying this T cell receptor beta chain was detected only a few times. V gave up 5 bases and J gave up 4 bases; unmatched junction bases: 4. Germline-derived CDR1 and CDR2 are SGHVS and FNYEAQ. CDR3 length equals 16 residues. TCRdb itself ran the PCR reads through MiXCR, one entry per CDR3 protein. This sample yields more than 9,500 distinct CDR3 sequences, of which 50% to 70% are seen a single time; approximately 30% belongs to the top ten. The data are from a study of tumor-infiltrating lymphocytes in oesophageal squamous cell carcinoma. This TCR came from a female donor with esophageal squamous cell carcinoma. The material sequenced was esophageal tumor tissue. The rearrangement uses TRBV7-6 and TRBJ2-1, with 14 bases fitting TRBD2. The CDR3: CASSRWTSGRYNEQFF. The CDR3 coding sequence is TGTGCCAGCAGCAGATGGACTAGCGGGAGGTACAATGAGCAGTTCTTC.